A selection of T cell receptor beta chains follows, all from one sample in a study of cytomegalovirus exposure and HLA in healthy donors. TCRdb's table, derived via immunoSEQ multiplex PCR, lists solely in-frame clones and lacks some. The sample shows around 210,000 clones, around four fifths of them seen only once. Sequenced material: PBMCs. Source of these receptors: a man aged 45-60 years in good health and CMV-seronegative. Both conserved end residues are part of each CDR3. A D gene is named only where the DNA matches it firmly. Clone size is not always given. Where it is, it says once, few, many or a class for expanded clones.

D gene	clone size	V gene	J gene	CDR3 DNA	CDR3 protein
TRBD1	-	TRBV28	TRBJ2-4	TGTGCCAGCAGTTTCCGACAGGGTATAGCCAAAAACATTCAGTACTTC	CASSFRQGIAKNIQYF
-	-	TRBV6-5	TRBJ1-1	TGTGCCAGTCGAATGGGGGGGCCAAACACTGAAGCTTTCTTT	CASRMGGPNTEAFF
-	-	TRBV6-1	TRBJ1-5	TGTGCCAGCAGTGAACCCCGCGGGGGGCGGGTAAGCAATCAGCCCCAGCATTTT	CASSEPRGGRVSNQPQHF
-	-	TRBV27	TRBJ2-1	TGTGCCAGCAGTTTAGGCAGGGCGAACTACAATGAGCAGTTCTTC	CASSLGRANYNEQFF
TRBD2	few	TRBV15	TRBJ2-3	TGTGCCACCAGCAGAGATACGGGACTAGCGGGAGGAGATACGCAGTATTTT	CATSRDTGLAGGDTQYF
TRBD2	once	TRBV5-4	TRBJ2-5	TGTGCCAGCAGCCGGGGGACTAGCGGGAGAAGGGAGTACTTC	CASSRGTSGRREYF
TRBD2	-	TRBV7-2	TRBJ2-5	TGTGCCAGCAGCCTCGGACTAGCGGGAGTAGGGGTTGAGACCCAGTACTTC	CASSLGLAGVGVETQYF
TRBD1	-	TRBV27	TRBJ1-5	TGTGCCAGCAGTTTACGAGGGGGCGCAAGGTCTAGCAATCAGCCCCAGCATTTT	CASSLRGGARSSNQPQHF
TRBD1	-	TRBV28	TRBJ1-2	TGTGCCAGCAGTTTGACTACGACAGGGGTCTATGGCTACACCTTC	CASSLTTTGVYGYTF
TRBD2	-	TRBV2	TRBJ2-2	TGTGCCAGCAGAGGGTGGGGACTAGCGGAGGAATCGGACTCCGGGGAGCTGTTTTTT	CASRGWGLAEESDSGELFF
TRBD1	-	TRBV5-5	TRBJ1-1	TGTGCCAGCAGCCCGGCCCAGGGGGCAGGGGAATCGGGCACTGAAGCTTTCTTT	CASSPAQGAGESGTEAFF